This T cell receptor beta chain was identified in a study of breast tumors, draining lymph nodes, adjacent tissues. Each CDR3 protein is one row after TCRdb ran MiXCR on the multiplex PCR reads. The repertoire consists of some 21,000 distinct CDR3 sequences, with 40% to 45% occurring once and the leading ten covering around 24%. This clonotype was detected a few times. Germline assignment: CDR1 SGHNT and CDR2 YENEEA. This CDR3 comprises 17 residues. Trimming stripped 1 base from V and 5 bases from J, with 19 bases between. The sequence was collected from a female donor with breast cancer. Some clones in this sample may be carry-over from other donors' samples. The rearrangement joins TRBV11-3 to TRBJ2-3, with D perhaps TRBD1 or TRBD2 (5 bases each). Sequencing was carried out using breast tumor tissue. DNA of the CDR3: TGTGCCAGCAGCTTAGCTCGGGGCGTCGTTAGTGGAGATACGCAGTATTTT. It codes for CASSLARGVVSGDTQYF.